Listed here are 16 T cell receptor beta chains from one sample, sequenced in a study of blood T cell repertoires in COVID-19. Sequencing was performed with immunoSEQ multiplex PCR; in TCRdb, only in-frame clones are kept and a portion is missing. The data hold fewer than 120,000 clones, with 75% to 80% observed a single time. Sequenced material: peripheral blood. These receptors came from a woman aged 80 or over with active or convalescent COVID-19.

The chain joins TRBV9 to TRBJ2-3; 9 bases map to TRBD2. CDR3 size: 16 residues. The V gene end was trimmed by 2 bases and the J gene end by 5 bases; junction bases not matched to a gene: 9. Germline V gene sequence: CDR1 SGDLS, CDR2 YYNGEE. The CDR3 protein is CASSVQLAGRQDTQYF. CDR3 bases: TGTGCCAGCAGCGTCCAGCTAGCGGGACGGCAAGATACGCAGTATTTT.

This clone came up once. The CDR3 here is CASRGLAGGRYEQYF. CDR3 bases: TGCGCCAGCAGAGGGCTAGCGGGAGGTCGGTACGAGCAGTACTTC. The gene calls are TRBV5-1 and TRBJ2-7, with 11 nucleotides matching TRBD2. This CDR3 comprises 15 residues. The V gene end was trimmed by 5 bases and the J gene end by 4 bases; junction bases not matched to a gene: 8. From germline, CDR1 is SGHRS and CDR2 YFSETQ.

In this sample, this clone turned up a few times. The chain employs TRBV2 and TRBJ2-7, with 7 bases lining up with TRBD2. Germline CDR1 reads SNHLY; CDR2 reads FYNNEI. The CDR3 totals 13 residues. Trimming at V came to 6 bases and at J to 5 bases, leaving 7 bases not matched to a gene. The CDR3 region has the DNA TGTGCCAGCAGCCCTATCCGGGGGGACGAGCAGTACTTC. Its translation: CASSPIRGDEQYF.

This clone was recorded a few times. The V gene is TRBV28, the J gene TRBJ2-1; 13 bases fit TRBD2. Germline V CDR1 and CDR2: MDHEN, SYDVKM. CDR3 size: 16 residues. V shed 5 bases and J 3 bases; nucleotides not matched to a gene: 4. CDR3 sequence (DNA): TGTGCCAGCAGTGAGACTAGCGGGAGGTTCTACAATGAGCAGTTCTTC. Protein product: CASSETSGRFYNEQFF.

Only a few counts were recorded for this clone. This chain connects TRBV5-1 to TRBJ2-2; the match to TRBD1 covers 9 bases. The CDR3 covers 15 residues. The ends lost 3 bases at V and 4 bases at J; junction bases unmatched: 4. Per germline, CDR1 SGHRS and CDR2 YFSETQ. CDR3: CASSSGQGGTGELFF. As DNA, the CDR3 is TGCGCCAGCAGCTCGGGACAGGGTGGCACCGGGGAGCTGTTTTTT. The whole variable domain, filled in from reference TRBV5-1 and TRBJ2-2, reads KAGVTQTPRYLIKTRGQQVTLSCSPISGHRSVSWYQQTPGQGLQFLFEYFSETQRNKGNFPGRFSGRQFSNSRSEMNVSTLELGDSALYLCASSSGQGGTGELFFGEGSRLTVL.

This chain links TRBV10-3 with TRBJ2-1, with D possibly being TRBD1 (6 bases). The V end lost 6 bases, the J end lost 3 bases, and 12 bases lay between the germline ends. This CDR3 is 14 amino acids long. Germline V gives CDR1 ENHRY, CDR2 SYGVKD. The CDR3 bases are TGTGCCATCAGCGCAGGACAGATCTACAATGAGCAGTTCTTC. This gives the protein CAISAGQIYNEQFF.

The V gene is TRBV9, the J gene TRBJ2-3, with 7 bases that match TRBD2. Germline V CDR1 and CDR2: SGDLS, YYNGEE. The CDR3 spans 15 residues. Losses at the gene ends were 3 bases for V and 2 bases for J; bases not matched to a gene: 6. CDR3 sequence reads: CASSALAISTDTQYF. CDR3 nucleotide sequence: TGTGCCAGCAGCGCACTAGCGATATCCACAGATACGCAGTATTTT.

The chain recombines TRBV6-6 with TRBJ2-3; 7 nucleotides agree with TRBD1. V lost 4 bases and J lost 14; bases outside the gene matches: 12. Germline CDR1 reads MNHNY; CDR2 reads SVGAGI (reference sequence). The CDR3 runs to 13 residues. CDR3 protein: CASSSAAGTVRYF. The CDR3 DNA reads TGTGCCAGCAGTTCTGCGGCAGGGACAGTCAGGTATTTT.

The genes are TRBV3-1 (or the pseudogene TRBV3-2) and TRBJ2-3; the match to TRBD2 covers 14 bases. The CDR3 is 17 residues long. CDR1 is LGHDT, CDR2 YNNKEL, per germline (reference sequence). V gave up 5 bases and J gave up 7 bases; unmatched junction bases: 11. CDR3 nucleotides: TGTGCCAGCAGCTTGCACTCCGGGACTAGCGGGAGTCATACGCAGTATTTT. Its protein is CASSLHSGTSGSHTQYF.

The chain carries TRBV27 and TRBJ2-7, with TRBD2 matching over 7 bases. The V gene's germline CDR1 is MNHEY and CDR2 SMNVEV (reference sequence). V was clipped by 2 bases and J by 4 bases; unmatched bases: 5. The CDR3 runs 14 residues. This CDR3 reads CASSLREGSYEQYF. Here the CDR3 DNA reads TGTGCCAGCAGTTTAAGGGAGGGATCTTACGAGCAGTACTTC.

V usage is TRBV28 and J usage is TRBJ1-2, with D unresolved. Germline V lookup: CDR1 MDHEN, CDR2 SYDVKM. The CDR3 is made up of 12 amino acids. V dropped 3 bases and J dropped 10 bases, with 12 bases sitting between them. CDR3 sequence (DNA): TGTGCCAGCAGTTTGCTGTCAGTTGACTACACCTTC. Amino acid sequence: CASSLLSVDYTF.

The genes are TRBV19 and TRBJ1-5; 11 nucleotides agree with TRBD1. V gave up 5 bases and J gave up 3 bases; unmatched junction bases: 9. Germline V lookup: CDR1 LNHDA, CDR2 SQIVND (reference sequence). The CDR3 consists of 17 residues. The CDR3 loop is CASSPTRTGGLNQPQHF. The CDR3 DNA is TGTGCCAGTAGTCCTACCAGGACAGGGGGCCTCAATCAGCCCCAGCATTTT. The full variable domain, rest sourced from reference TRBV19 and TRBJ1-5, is DGGITQSPKYLFRKEGQNVTLSCEQNLNHDAMYWYRQDPGQGLRLIYYSQIVNDFQKGDIAEGYSVSREKKESFPLTVTSAQKNPTAFYLCASSPTRTGGLNQPQHFGDGTRLSIL.

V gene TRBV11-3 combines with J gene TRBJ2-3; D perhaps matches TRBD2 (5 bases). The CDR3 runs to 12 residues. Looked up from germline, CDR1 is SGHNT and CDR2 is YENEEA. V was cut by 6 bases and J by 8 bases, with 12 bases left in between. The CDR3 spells CASSHEEGTQYF. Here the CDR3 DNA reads TGTGCCAGCAGTCATGAAGAGGGTACGCAGTATTTT. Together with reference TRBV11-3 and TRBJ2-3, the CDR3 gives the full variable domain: EAGVVQSPRYKIIEKKQPVAFWCNPISGHNTLYWYLQNLGQGPELLIRYENEEAVDDSQLPKDRFSAERLKGVDSTLKIQPAELGDSAVYLCASSHEEGTQYFGPGTRLTVL.

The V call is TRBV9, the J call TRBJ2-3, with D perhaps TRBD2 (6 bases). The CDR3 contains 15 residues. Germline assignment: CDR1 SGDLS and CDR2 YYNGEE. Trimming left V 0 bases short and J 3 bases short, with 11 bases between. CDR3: CASSVDLGGTDTQYF. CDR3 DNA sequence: TGTGCCAGCAGCGTAGATTTAGGAGGGACAGATACGCAGTATTTT.

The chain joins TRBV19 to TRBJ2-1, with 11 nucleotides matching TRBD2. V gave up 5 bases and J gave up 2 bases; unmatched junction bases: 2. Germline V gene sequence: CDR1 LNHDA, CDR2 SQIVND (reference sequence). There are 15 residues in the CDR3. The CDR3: CASSVTSGAYNEQFF. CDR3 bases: TGTGCCAGTAGTGTGACTAGCGGGGCCTACAATGAGCAGTTCTTC.

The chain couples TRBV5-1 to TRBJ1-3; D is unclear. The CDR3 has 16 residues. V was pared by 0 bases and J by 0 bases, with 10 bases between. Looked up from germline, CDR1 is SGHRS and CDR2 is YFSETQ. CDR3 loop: CASSLAQYSSGNTIYF. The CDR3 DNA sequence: TGCGCCAGCAGCTTGGCCCAATACAGCTCTGGAAACACCATATATTTT. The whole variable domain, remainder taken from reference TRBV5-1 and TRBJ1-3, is KAGVTQTPRYLIKTRGQQVTLSCSPISGHRSVSWYQQTPGQGLQFLFEYFSETQRNKGNFPGRFSGRQFSNSRSEMNVSTLELGDSALYLCASSLAQYSSGNTIYFGEGSWLTVV.